The sequence of this TCR beta chain was determined in a study of T cells in Graves' hyperthyroidism and ophthalmopathy. Regarding the study as a whole: Blood samples included most of the expanded thyroid clonotypes exceeding 0.001.

In this sample, this clonotype turned up many times. The antigen remains unidentified. It was RNA transcripts that yielded the amplified TCR beta CDR3 regions. Primed by the HTBI set, a first-round RT-PCR was run on the TCR CDR3. TCRdb re-derived calls from the multiplex PCR reads in MiXCR, one entry per CDR3 protein. This table has about 360,000 distinct CDR3 sequences, around 13% appearing once. The germline V gene has CDR1 SGHTA and CDR2 FQGNSA. The CDR3 has 16 amino acids. J was trimmed by 2 bases and V by 5 bases; bases with no gene match: 6. This TCR derives from a woman aged 18-35 years with Graves' hyperthyroidism. Sample: blood. This chain uses TRBV7-2 with TRBJ2-1, with TRBD2 matching 10 bases. The CDR3, as DNA: TGTGCCAGCAGCGCTCTAGCGGGAGTCACCTACAATGAGCAGTTCTTC. As protein: CASSALAGVTYNEQFF.